This T cell receptor (beta chain) is from a study of cytomegalovirus exposure and HLA in healthy donors. Study-wide points: For presence/absence analyses, sequencing depth was assumed to be roughly uniform across donors. Among TCR beta chains, those listed as cytomegalovirus-associated numbered roughly 150.

The primer mix had 60 Vbeta and 13 Jbeta primers. TCRdb's table, derived via immunoSEQ multiplex PCR, lists solely in-frame clones and lacks some. The sample includes around 200,000 clones, around 77% seen only once; the top ten take about 1.5%. Worth noting for this clone: The antigen is undetermined.

V lost 7 bases to trimming and J lost 7 bases, with 16 bases between them. This CDR3 has 13 residues. CDR1 and CDR2 (germline): SQVTM, ANQGSEA. Sequenced: PBMCs. The sequence came from a woman younger than 35 in good health and CMV-seronegative. The V and J genes are TRBV29-1 and TRBJ1-4; tentatively, D is TRBD1 (6 bases). This CDR3 is CSAPDRQGEKLFF. The CDR3 coding sequence is TGCAGCGCCCCCGACAGGCAGGGTGAAAAACTGTTTTTT.